This TCR beta chain came from a study of T-cell memory formation after mild COVID-19. Study findings and constraints: Contracting clones from day 15 to 85 showed balanced CD4/CD8; later expanders favored CD4+. Cross-reactive memory apparently joined, as some responding clones appeared in pre-infection memory.

With respect to this clonotype: Its cognate antigen is unknown.

TCR alpha and TCR beta cDNA libraries with sample barcodes and UMIs came from 5'RACE using constant-segment primers. TCRdb redid the calling of the 5' RACE reads with MiXCR, one entry per CDR3 protein. The sample shows 250,000 or so distinct CDR3 sequences, 8% to 9.5% of them seen only once. V was trimmed by 5 bases and J by 2 bases, leaving 9 bases between them. This CDR3 region has 12 residues. The germline V gene encodes CDR1 GTSNPN and CDR2 SVGIG (reference sequence). The chain carries TRBV30 and TRBJ1-1, with a possible D match to TRBD1 (6 bases). The TCR originated in a man between 18 and 35 years old who had mild COVID-19 (a few samples of this study predate the infection). Cell type and time point are not known. Specimen: PBMCs or a T cell subset sorted from them (not recorded which). CDR3 coding DNA: TGTGCCTGGGCAGGGGATAACACTGAAGCTTTCTTT. Residues: CAWAGDNTEAFF.